The 24 T cell receptor beta chains in this list originate from one sample, sequenced in a study of cytomegalovirus exposure and HLA in healthy donors. PCR involved 60 Vbeta and 13 Jbeta primers. TCRdb's table, derived via immunoSEQ multiplex PCR, lists solely in-frame clones and lacks some. The sample consists of 180,000 or so clones, approximately 80% of them appearing once. The sequenced sample was PBMCs. The source is a girl between 10 and 17 years old in good health and CMV-seropositive.

This clone has a single count. Other DNA sequences in this specimen translate into the identical CDR3. This chain connects TRBV29-1 to TRBJ1-4; 8 bases line up with TRBD1. From germline, CDR1 is SQVTM and CDR2 ANQGSEA. There are 13 residues in the CDR3. Unmatched junction bases numbered 5, after V lost 3 bases and J lost 8 bases. CDR3 coding DNA: TGCAGCGTTGAGGACAGGGCGAGGGAAAAACTGTTTTTT. As protein: CSVEDRAREKLFF.

V gene TRBV14 combines with J gene TRBJ2-7; 12 bases align to TRBD2. With V trimmed by 4 bases and J by 5 bases, 9 bases remained unmatched. CDR1 and CDR2 from the germline V gene are SGHDN and FVKESK. The CDR3 runs 16 residues. As DNA, the CDR3 is TGTGCCAGCAGCCTTGGACTAGCGGGGTTCTGGGACGAGCAGTACTTC. Its translation: CASSLGLAGFWDEQYF.

This clone was detected a few times. CDR3 protein: CALWPGSTEAFF. The DNA for the CDR3 is TGTGCCCTCTGGCCGGGAAGCACTGAAGCTTTCTTT. V usage is TRBV6-1 and J usage is TRBJ1-1; D ambiguous. This CDR3 contains 12 residues. Germline-derived CDR1 and CDR2 are MNHNS and SASEGT. Trimming cost V 11 bases and J 4 bases, with 14 bases left between them.

The V gene is TRBV5-8, the J gene TRBJ2-1, with 7 bases aligning to TRBD2. This CDR3 is 18 amino acids long. Per the germline V gene, CDR1 is SGHTS and CDR2 is YDEGEE. Trimming removed 4 bases from V and 4 bases from J; junction bases left unmatched: 17. In nucleotides, the CDR3 is TGTGCCAGCAGCCTCCTGTTAACGGCTAGCGGAAGGTACAATGAGCAGTTCTTC. It specifies CASSLLLTASGRYNEQFF.

The V and J genes are TRBV5-1 and TRBJ2-3; 8 bases fit TRBD2. Germline V gene data show CDR1 as SGHRS and CDR2 as YFSETQ. The J segment lost 6 bases and the V segment lost 4 bases, leaving 13 bases of the junction unmatched. This CDR3 has 16 residues. The CDR3: CASSQGSGSVGDTQYF. The DNA of the CDR3 is TGCGCCAGCAGCCAAGGGAGCGGGAGTGTTGGGGATACGCAGTATTTT.

The chain is built from TRBV7-2 and TRBJ1-2; no reliable D call. The ends were cut back, 5 bases at V and 4 bases at J, with 20 bases in the middle. The CDR3 totals 16 residues. CDR1 is SGHTA, CDR2 FQGNSA, per germline. In nucleotides, the CDR3 is TGTGCCAGCAGCCGTACAAGGAGCAGTGATGCCTATGGCTACACCTTC. This sequence encodes CASSRTRSSDAYGYTF.

CDR3 nucleotides: TGTGCCAGCAGTGTTCCGGGACTAGCGGGAGATTTCGACAATGAGCAGTTCTTC. Translating it yields CASSVPGLAGDFDNEQFF. The V call is TRBV6-1, the J call TRBJ2-1, with 14 bases lining up with TRBD2. This CDR3 contains 18 residues. CDR1 is MNHNS, CDR2 SASEGT, per germline. V lost 4 bases to trimming and J lost 5 bases; unmatched junction nucleotides: 10.

V gene TRBV21-1 combines with J gene TRBJ1-1; the table's D gene call, TRBD1, was not cross checked with the DNA. TRBV21-1 is designated a pseudogene. The CDR3 is 15 residues long. CDR3 residues: CASSEWTGGCTEAFF. The CDR3 region has the DNA TGTGCCAGCAGCGAATGGACAGGGGGCTGCACTGAAGCTTTCTTT.

The chain carries TRBV29-1 and TRBJ1-1, with D perhaps TRBD1 (5 bases). V lost 6 bases, J lost 1 base, and 15 bases lay in between. This CDR3 has 14 residues. The germline CDR1 and CDR2 sequences are SQVTM and ANQGSEA. CDR3 in DNA: TGCAGCGTCGGAGGGGTGAGGGGGAACACTGAAGCTTTCTTT. It yields the protein CSVGGVRGNTEAFF.

A single count supports this clone. The chain uses TRBV6-6 and TRBJ1-2; maybe TRBD1 (5 bases). Trimming removed 5 bases from V and 7 bases from J, with 11 bases in between. The germline V gene encodes CDR1 MNHNY and CDR2 SVGAGI (reference sequence). The CDR3 runs to 12 residues. The CDR3: CASSDLGAGYTF. Written as DNA, the CDR3 is TGTGCCAGCAGTGACCTTGGGGCTGGCTACACCTTC.

This clone was found once. The J gene is TRBJ1-1, the V gene TRBV25-1; D gene unclear. Germline loops: CDR1 MGHDK, CDR2 SYGVNS. The CDR3 covers 11 residues. V was trimmed by 4 bases and J by 3 bases, leaving 3 bases between them. In DNA form, the CDR3 reads TGTGCCAGCAGTGCCTACACTGAAGCTTTCTTT. This sequence encodes CASSAYTEAFF.

The chain recombines TRBV5-1 with TRBJ2-5, with D hard to call. The CDR3 runs to 13 residues. V lost 5 bases and J 2 bases, leaving 10 bases between the germline ends. CDR1 and CDR2 (germline): SGHRS, YFSETQ. As DNA, the CDR3 is TGCGCCAGCAGGAACAAATTTCAAGAGACCCAGTACTTC. Its protein is CASRNKFQETQYF.

The chain combines TRBV4-1 with TRBJ2-7; TRBD1 agrees at 7 bases. V was clipped by 4 bases and J by 2 bases; unmatched bases: 8. Germline V gives CDR1 MGHRA, CDR2 YSYEKL. The CDR3 loop spans 15 amino acids. This chain's CDR3 is CASSPTGDSTYEQYF. The CDR3 DNA follows: TGCGCCAGCAGCCCGACCGGGGACAGCACCTACGAGCAGTACTTC.

The CDR3 DNA follows: TGCGCCAGCAGCCCGACAGGGGGCCCACTCGAAGCTTTCTTT. It yields the protein CASSPTGGPLEAFF. The genes are TRBV4-1 and TRBJ1-1, with 10 nucleotides matching TRBD1. The junction had 7 bases not matched to a gene; V was cut back by 4 bases and J by 8 bases. This CDR3 spans 14 amino acids. Germline CDR1 reads MGHRA; CDR2 reads YSYEKL.

The V gene is TRBV11-2, the J gene TRBJ1-3; a possible D gene is TRBD1 (6 bases). Between the trimmed V and J ends, which lost 3 bases and 0 bases, there was a span of 9 bases. CDR1 SGHAT and CDR2 FQNNGV come from the germline V gene. The CDR3 loop spans 15 amino acids. The CDR3 DNA reads as TGTGCCAGCAGCTTGACAGGTCTCTCTGGAAACACCATATATTTT. As protein: CASSLTGLSGNTIYF.

The chain uses TRBV29-1 and TRBJ1-1; TRBD1 matches 9 bases. V was pared by 1 base and J by 5 bases, with 2 bases of the junction left unmatched. The germline gives CDR1 SQVTM, CDR2 ANQGSEA. CDR3 length: 13 residues. The CDR3 protein is CSVEGQGGTEAFF. For the CDR3, the DNA is TGCAGCGTTGAAGGACAGGGGGGAACTGAAGCTTTCTTT.

The rearrangement uses TRBV18 and TRBJ2-1, with TRBD2 identical over 7 bases. Per germline, CDR1 KGHSH and CDR2 LQKENI. The J segment lost 0 bases and the V segment lost 1 base, leaving 3 bases of the junction unmatched. The CDR3 sequence is 16 residues long. The CDR3 loop reads CASSPRAGVSYNEQFF. Written as DNA, the CDR3 is TGTGCCAGCTCACCACGGGCGGGAGTCTCCTACAATGAGCAGTTCTTC.

This chain links TRBV18 with TRBJ1-4; 9 positions match TRBD1. CDR1 is KGHSH, CDR2 LQKENI, per germline. The length of the CDR3 is 14 residues. Trimming took 3 bases from V and 7 from J; bases not matched to a gene: 3. The CDR3 region is CASSPGTGSEKLFF. The CDR3 DNA reads TGTGCCAGCTCACCTGGGACAGGGAGTGAAAAACTGTTTTTT.

J is TRBJ1-5 and V is TRBV5-6; D is uncertain. The CDR3 extends over 14 amino acids. Germline V gene sequence: CDR1 SGHDT, CDR2 YYEEEE. The V and J ends lost 4 bases and 4 bases respectively, with 12 bases between them. The CDR3 is CASSHRVKNQPQHF. In DNA, the CDR3 is TGTGCCAGCAGCCACCGGGTTAAAAATCAGCCCCAGCATTTT.

V is TRBV7-2 and J is TRBJ2-5; TRBD2 might be the D (5 bases). There are 14 residues in the CDR3. CDR1 is SGHTA, CDR2 FQGNSA, per germline. Trimming removed 4 bases at V and 0 bases at J, with 9 bases between. In DNA, the CDR3 is TGTGCCAGCAGCTCCCCGGGGAACCAAGAGACCCAGTACTTC. As protein: CASSSPGNQETQYF. Supplemented by reference TRBV7-2 and TRBJ2-5, the full variable domain reads GAGVSQSPSNKVTEKGKDVELRCDPISGHTALYWYRQSLGQGLEFLIYFQGNSAPDKSGLPSDRFSAERTGGSVSTLTIQRTQQEDSAVYLCASSSPGNQETQYFGPGTRLLVL.

This clone was seen once. The CDR3 sequence: CASSIEVVTRGTTEAFF. The CDR3 DNA sequence: TGTGCCAGTAGTATAGAGGTTGTTACCAGGGGGACCACTGAAGCTTTCTTT. The rearrangement uses TRBV19 and TRBJ1-1; TRBD1 matches at 7 bases. With V trimmed by 0 bases and J by 4 bases, 11 bases remained unmatched. CDR1 LNHDA and CDR2 SQIVND come from the germline V gene (reference sequence). The CDR3 spans 17 residues.

This sequence joins TRBV4-2 and TRBJ1-4; TRBD1 aligns across 7 bases. The V gene end was trimmed by 1 base and the J gene end by 8 bases; junction bases not matched to a gene: 10. The CDR3 loop spans 16 amino acids. CDR1 LGHNA and CDR2 YNFKEQ come from the germline V gene. In DNA, the CDR3 is TGTGCCAGCAGCCAAGTCCAGACAGGGTCGGGGGAAAAACTGTTTTTT. Translated: CASSQVQTGSGEKLFF.

This sequence joins TRBV29-1 and TRBJ1-1; 7 bases agree with TRBD1. This CDR3 has 14 amino acids. The ends lost 5 bases at V and 0 bases at J; junction bases unmatched: 6. The germline CDR1 and CDR2 sequences are SQVTM and ANQGSEA. Here the CDR3 DNA reads TGCAGCGTTCAGGGGGTGATTATGAACACTGAAGCTTTCTTT. Translated, it gives CSVQGVIMNTEAFF.

The CDR3 here is CASSQSQGLLLFENTEAFF. Written as DNA, the CDR3 is TGTGCCAGCAGCCAATCCCAGGGCCTACTGCTCTTCGAGAACACTGAAGCTTTCTTT. The chain carries TRBV7-6 and TRBJ1-1; maybe TRBD1 (5 bases). The V and J ends lost 5 bases and 1 base respectively, with 26 bases between them. The CDR3 has 19 amino acids. Per the germline V gene, CDR1 is SGHVS and CDR2 is FNYEAQ.